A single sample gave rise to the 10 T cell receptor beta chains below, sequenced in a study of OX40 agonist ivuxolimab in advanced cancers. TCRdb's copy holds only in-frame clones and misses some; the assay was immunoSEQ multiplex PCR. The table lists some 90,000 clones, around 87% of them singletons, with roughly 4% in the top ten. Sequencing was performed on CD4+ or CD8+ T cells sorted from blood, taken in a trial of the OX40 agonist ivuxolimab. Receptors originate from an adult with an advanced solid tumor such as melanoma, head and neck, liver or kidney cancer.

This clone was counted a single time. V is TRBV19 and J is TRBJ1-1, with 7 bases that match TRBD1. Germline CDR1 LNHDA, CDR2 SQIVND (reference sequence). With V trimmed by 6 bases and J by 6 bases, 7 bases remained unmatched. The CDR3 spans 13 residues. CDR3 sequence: CASRTTGYAEAFF. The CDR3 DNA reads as TGTGCCAGTAGAACGACAGGGTACGCTGAAGCTTTCTTT.

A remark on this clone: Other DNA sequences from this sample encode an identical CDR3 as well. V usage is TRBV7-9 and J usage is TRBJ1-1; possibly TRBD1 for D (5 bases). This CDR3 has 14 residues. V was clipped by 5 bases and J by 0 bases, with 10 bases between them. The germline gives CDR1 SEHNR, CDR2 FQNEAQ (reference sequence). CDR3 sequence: CASSLAQVNTEAFF. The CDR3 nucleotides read TGTGCCAGCAGCCTCGCACAGGTGAACACTGAAGCTTTCTTT.

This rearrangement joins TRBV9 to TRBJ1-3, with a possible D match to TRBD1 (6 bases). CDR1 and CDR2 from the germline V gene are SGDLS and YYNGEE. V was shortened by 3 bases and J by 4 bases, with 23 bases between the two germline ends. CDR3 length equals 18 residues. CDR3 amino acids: CASSGPSWPQGPGNTIYF. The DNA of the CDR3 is TGTGCCAGCAGCGGCCCATCCTGGCCCCAGGGGCCGGGAAACACCATATATTTT. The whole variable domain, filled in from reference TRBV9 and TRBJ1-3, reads DSGVTQTPKHLITATGQRVTLRCSPRSGDLSVYWYQQSLDQGLQFLIQYYNGEERAKGNILERFSAQQFPDLHSELNLSSLELGDSALYFCASSGPSWPQGPGNTIYFGEGSWLTVV.

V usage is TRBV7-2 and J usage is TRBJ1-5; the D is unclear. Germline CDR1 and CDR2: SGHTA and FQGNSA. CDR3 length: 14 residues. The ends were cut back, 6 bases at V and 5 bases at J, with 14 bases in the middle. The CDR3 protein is CASRPANGDQPQHF. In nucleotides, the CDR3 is TGTGCCAGCAGGCCCGCAAACGGGGATCAGCCCCAGCATTTT.

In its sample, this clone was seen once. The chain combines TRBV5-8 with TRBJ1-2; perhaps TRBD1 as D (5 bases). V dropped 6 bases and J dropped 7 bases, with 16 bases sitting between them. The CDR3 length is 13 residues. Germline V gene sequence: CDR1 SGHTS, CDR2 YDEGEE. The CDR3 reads CASNPRGTSGYTF. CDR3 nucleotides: TGTGCCAGCAACCCTCGGGGGACTAGTGGCTACACCTTC.

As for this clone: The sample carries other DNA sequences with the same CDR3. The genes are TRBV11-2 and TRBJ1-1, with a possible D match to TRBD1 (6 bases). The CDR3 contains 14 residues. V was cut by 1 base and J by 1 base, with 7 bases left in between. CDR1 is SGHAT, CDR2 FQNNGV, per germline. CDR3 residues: CASSLVRGNTEAFF. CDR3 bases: TGTGCCAGCAGCTTAGTCAGGGGGAACACTGAAGCTTTCTTT.

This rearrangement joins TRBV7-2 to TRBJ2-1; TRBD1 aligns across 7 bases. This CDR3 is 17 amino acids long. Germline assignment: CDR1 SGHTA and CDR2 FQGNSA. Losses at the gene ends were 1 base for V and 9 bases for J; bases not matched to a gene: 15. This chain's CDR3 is CASSLGEIDRVGGEQFF. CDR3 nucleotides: TGTGCCAGCAGCTTAGGGGAAATAGACAGGGTAGGAGGTGAGCAGTTCTTC.

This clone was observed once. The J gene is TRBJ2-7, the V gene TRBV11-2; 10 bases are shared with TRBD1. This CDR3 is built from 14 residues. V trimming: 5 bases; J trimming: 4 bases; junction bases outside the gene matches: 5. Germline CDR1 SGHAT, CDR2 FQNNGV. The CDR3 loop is CASSPGTGEYEQYF. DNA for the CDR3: TGTGCCAGCAGCCCTGGGACAGGGGAGTACGAGCAGTACTTC. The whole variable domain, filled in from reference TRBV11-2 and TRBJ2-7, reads EAGVAQSPRYKIIEKRQSVAFWCNPISGHATLYWYQQILGQGPKLLIQFQNNGVVDDSQLPKDRFSAERLKGVDSTLKIQPAKLEDSAVYLCASSPGTGEYEQYFGPGTRLTVT.

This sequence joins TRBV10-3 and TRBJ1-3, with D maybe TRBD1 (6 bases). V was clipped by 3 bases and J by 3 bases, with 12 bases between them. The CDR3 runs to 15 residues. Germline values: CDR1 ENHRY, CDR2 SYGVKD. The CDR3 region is CAISEGGGSGNTIYF. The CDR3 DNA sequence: TGTGCCATCAGTGAAGGGGGAGGAAGTGGAAACACCATATATTTT.

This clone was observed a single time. The CDR3 sequence is CASRPGLALYEQYV. CDR3 nucleotides: TGTGCCAGCAGACCTGGACTAGCTCTTTACGAGCAGTACGTC. The chain recombines TRBV5-5 with TRBJ2-7; TRBD2 matches at 8 bases. Trimming removed 5 bases from V and 4 bases from J; junction bases left unmatched: 8. The CDR3 sequence is 14 residues long. The germline V gene has CDR1 SGHKS and CDR2 YYEKEE (reference sequence).